This TCR beta chain was captured in a study of blood T cell repertoires in COVID-19. For the study at large: COVID-19 samples from acute and convalescent phases originated in the United States, Italy and Spain. In each case, the material was cDNA or gDNA derived from T cells, B-cell-depleted T cells, or PBMCs.

V shed 0 bases and J shed 10 bases, with 14 bases lying between them. This CDR3 has 14 residues. The germline V gene encodes CDR1 LGHNA and CDR2 YSLEER. Authors' analysis steps: Amplifying reference gene primers gave estimates of nucleated cell counts. This table comes from immunoSEQ multiplex PCR, and its TCRdb copy is limited to in-frame clones, with some not included. That table furnishes V, J and clone size, whereas the DNA furnished D and trimming. Of some 150,000 clones in the sample, about 90% were seen once. The sample comprised PBMCs or T cells enriched from blood (not recorded which). The rearrangement joins TRBV4-3 to TRBJ2-3, with D possibly matching TRBD2 (5 bases). The source is a human donor with acute COVID-19. The donor label of this sample is uncertain. The CDR3 nucleotides are TGCGCCAGCAGCCAAGATGCGAGGGAATATCCGCAGTATTTT. It specifies CASSQDAREYPQYF.